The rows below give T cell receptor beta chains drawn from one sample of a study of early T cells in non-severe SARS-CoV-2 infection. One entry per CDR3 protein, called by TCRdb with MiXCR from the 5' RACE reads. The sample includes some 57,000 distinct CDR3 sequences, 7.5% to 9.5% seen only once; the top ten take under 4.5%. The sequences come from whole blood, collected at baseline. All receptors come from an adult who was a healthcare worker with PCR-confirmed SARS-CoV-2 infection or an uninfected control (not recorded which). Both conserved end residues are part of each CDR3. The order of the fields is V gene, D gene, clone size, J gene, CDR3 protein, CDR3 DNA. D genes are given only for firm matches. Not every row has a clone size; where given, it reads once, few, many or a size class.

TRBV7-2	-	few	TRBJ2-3	CASRLGSSQSTDTQYF	TGTGCCAGTAGGCTGGGGTCTAGCCAAAGCACAGATACGCAGTATTTT
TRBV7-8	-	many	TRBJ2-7	CASRPGLSYEQYF	TGTGCCAGCAGACCAGGACTGAGCTACGAGCAGTACTTC
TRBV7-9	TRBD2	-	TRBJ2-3	CASSSVIAGAGADTQYF	TGTGCCAGCAGTTCCGTAATAGCGGGAGCTGGCGCAGATACGCAGTATTTT
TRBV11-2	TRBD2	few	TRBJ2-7	CASSLLAGVSEQYF	TGTGCCAGCAGCTTACTAGCGGGAGTGAGCGAGCAGTACTTC
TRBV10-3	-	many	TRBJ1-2	CAISELMGARNGYTF	TGTGCCATCAGTGAGCTGATGGGTGCCAGGAATGGCTACACCTTC
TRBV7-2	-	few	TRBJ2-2	CASKLGTNTGELFF	TGTGCCAGCAAGCTGGGCACAAACACCGGGGAGCTGTTTTTT
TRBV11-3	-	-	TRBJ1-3	CASSSVGESGNTIYF	TGTGCCAGCAGCTCGGTAGGAGAGAGTGGAAACACCATATATTTT
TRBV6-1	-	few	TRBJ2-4	CASSEYIQYF	TGTGCCAGCAGTGAATACATTCAGTACTTC
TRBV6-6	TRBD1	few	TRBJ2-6	CASSDRTGPSGANVLTF	TGTGCCAGCAGTGATAGGACAGGGCCCTCTGGGGCCAACGTCCTGACTTTC
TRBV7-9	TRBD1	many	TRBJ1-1	CASSRQGANTEAFF	TGTGCCAGCAGCCGACAGGGGGCGAACACTGAAGCTTTCTTT
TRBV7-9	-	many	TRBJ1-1	CASSLEGVTEAFF	TGTGCCAGCAGCTTAGAGGGGGTCACTGAAGCTTTCTTT
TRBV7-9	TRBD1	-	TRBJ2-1	CATGTGSYNEQFF	TGTGCCACCGGGACAGGGTCCTACAATGAGCAGTTCTTC
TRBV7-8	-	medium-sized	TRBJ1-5	CASTLGVRDGGNQPQHF	TGTGCCAGCACCCTGGGAGTAAGGGACGGGGGCAATCAGCCCCAGCATTTT
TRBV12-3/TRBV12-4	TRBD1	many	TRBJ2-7	CASSQDRAEQYF	TGTGCCAGCAGTCAGGACAGGGCCGAGCAGTACTTC
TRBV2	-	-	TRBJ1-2	CASSEQGNYGYTF	TGTGCCAGCAGTGAACAGGGCAACTATGGCTACACCTTC
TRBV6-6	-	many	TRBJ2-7	CASSYPPTELPYEQYF	TGTGCCAGCAGTTACCCCCCGACAGAACTTCCCTACGAGCAGTACTTC
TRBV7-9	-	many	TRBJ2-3	CASSTRADTQYF	TGTGCCAGCAGCACCAGGGCGGATACGCAGTATTTT
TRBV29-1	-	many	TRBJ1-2	CSVVGLGNGYTF	TGCAGCGTTGTTGGGCTGGGGAATGGCTACACCTTC
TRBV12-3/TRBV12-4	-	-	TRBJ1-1	CASRTGQTNTEAFF	TGTGCCAGCAGAACGGGACAAACGAACACTGAAGCTTTCTTT
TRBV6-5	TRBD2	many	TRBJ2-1	CASTPGGVLEQFF	TGTGCCAGCACCCCGGGAGGGGTCCTCGAGCAGTTCTTC
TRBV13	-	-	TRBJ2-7	CASSTRPASRYEQYF	TGTGCCAGCAGCACCCGGCCGGCTAGCAGATACGAGCAGTACTTC
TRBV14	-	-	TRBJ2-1	CASSQGQYNEQFF	TGTGCCAGCAGCCAAGGACAGTACAATGAGCAGTTCTTC
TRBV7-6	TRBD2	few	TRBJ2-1	CASSREALSDEQFF	TGTGCCAGCAGCCGGGAGGCCTTGAGCGATGAGCAGTTCTTC
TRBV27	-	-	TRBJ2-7	CASSRGEVIYEQYF	TGTGCCAGCAGCAGGGGTGAGGTTATCTACGAGCAGTACTTC
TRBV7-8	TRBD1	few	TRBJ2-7	CASSLRTGASYEQYF	TGTGCCAGCAGCTTAAGGACAGGGGCTTCCTACGAGCAGTACTTC
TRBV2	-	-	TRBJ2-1	CASRGGGNEQFF	TGTGCCAGCAGAGGTGGCGGCAATGAGCAGTTCTTC
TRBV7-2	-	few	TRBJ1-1	CASIGRTVNTEAFF	TGTGCCAGCATTGGAAGGACGGTGAACACTGAAGCTTTCTTT
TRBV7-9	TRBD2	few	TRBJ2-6	CASSSISGTSGANVLTF	TGTGCCAGCAGCTCGATTAGCGGGACCTCTGGGGCCAACGTCCTGACTTTC
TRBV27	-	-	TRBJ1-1	CASSGAGNTEAFF	TGTGCCAGCAGCGGTGCAGGGAACACTGAAGCTTTCTTT
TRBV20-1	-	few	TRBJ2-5	CSAINLIAETQYF	TGCAGTGCTATTAACCTGATCGCGGAGACCCAGTACTTC
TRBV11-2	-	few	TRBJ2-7	CASSLGLDEQYF	TGTGCCAGCAGCTTAGGACTCGACGAGCAGTACTTC
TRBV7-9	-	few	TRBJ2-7	CASSFGVGQTYEQYF	TGTGCCAGCAGCTTTGGAGTAGGTCAAACCTACGAGCAGTACTTC
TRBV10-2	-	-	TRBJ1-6	CASRSDSLEGNSPLHF	TGCGCCAGCAGGTCGGACTCGCTAGAGGGGAATTCACCCCTCCACTTT
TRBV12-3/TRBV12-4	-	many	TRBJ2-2	CASSPSTGNTGELFF	TGTGCCAGCAGCCCCTCGACAGGGAACACCGGGGAGCTGTTTTTT
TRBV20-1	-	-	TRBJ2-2	CSARAGSVLNTGELFF	TGCAGTGCTAGGGCCGGCTCCGTGCTAAACACCGGGGAGCTGTTTTTT
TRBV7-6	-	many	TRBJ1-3	CASSLGPTGNTIYF	TGTGCCAGCAGCTTAGGCCCTACTGGAAACACCATATATTTT
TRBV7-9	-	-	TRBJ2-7	CASSRGGTNSYEQYF	TGTGCCAGCAGCCGTGGGGGGACCAACTCCTACGAGCAGTACTTC
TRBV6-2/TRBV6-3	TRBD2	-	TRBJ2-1	CASSSEAGTYNEQFF	TGTGCCAGCAGTTCCGAAGCGGGAACCTACAATGAGCAGTTCTTC
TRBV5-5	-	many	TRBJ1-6	CASSRRQMVENSPLHF	TGTGCCAGCAGCCGGCGGCAGATGGTAGAAAATTCACCCCTCCACTTT
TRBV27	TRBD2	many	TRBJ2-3	CASSFTGTSMTSTDTQYF	TGTGCCAGCAGTTTCACCGGGACTAGCATGACTAGCACAGATACGCAGTATTTT
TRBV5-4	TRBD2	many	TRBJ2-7	CASSRNQAGGYEQYF	TGTGCCAGCAGTAGAAACCAAGCGGGAGGCTACGAGCAGTACTTC
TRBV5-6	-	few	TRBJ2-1	CASSHRRPYSYNEQFF	TGTGCCAGCAGCCATCGTAGACCCTACTCCTACAATGAGCAGTTCTTC
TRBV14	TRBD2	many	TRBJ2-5	CASSLGLALNQETQYF	TGTGCCAGCAGCCTCGGACTAGCGCTTAACCAAGAGACCCAGTACTTC
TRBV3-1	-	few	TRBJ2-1	CASSRRPAPPNNEQFF	TGTGCCAGCAGCCGAAGACCTGCGCCACCAAACAATGAGCAGTTCTTC
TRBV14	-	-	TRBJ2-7	CASSRRKGEQYF	TGTGCCAGCAGCCGCCGAAAAGGCGAGCAGTACTTC
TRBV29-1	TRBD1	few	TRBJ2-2	CSGRDRGTGELFF	TGCAGCGGTAGGGACAGGGGGACCGGGGAGCTGTTTTTT
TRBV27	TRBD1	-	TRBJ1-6	CASRPGVDRGARYNSPLHF	TGTGCCAGCAGACCCGGTGTGGACAGGGGAGCGCGCTATAATTCACCCCTCCACTTT
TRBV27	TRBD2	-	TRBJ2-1	CASSPRGGRPLNEQFF	TGTGCCAGCAGTCCCCGCGGGGGTAGACCCCTCAATGAGCAGTTCTTC
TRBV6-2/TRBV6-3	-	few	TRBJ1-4	CASSPAVLRMAQNEKLFF	TGTGCCAGCAGTCCTGCCGTACTGAGGATGGCGCAAAATGAAAAACTGTTTTTT